This T cell receptor (beta chain) is from a study of blood T cell repertoires in COVID-19 (dated by TCRdb to the early 2020s). Context from the whole study: Samples from collaborators originated in the United States, Italy and Spain and spanned both the acute and convalescent phases of COVID-19. The material from the prospective study consisted of cDNA or gDNA derived from T cells, B-cell-depleted T cells, or PBMCs. Nearly every sample came with metadata listing a de-identified subject ID, COVID-19 status, age in years and sex. Samples came from the ongoing ImmuneRACE study (first 160 participants) plus 1,254 subjects from 6 global collaborators. Where HLA class I and class II types were available, the types were taken from metadata supplied by the sample provider, not from assay-based typing. The repertoires were released in a freely available public database intended as a resource for research on the immune response to SARS-CoV-2. Deeply sampled blood TCRbeta repertoires from subjects exposed to, actively infected with, or recovered from COVID-19 were included in the dataset. Broad study findings and their caveats: How much clinical and demographic metadata was included differed by source and by participant, and the metadata was provided uncurated.

Details on this clone: The antigen it binds to is not known. No qualities accompany the bases; no much larger clone lies one base away.

TCRbeta CDR3 regions were amplified from genomic DNA using the immunoSEQ Assay, a bias-controlled multiplex PCR. Per the original workflow: The number of nucleated cells in each sample was estimated by amplification of reference gene primers within the assay. To quantify the absolute abundance of each unique TCRbeta CDR3 rearrangement, sequence reads were collapsed and filtered. Productive Simpson clonality was computed per sample as the square root of Simpson's diversity index over productive rearrangements. TCRdb provides this immuneACCESS table in a form limited to in-frame rearrangements. Some clones are lacking; in checked studies, under half of them reflect an unresolved V gene, and why the rest are absent is not known. The D gene and trimming were derived from the DNA, and the V and J assignments and clone size from that table. For this sample there are 150,000 to 160,000 clones; 83% appear just once. Of the sample, about an eighth is held by the ten largest clones.

In Seattle, one collaborating source enrolled patients while the infection was active and tracked those patients longitudinally over the course of disease. The collaborating institutions used their own protocols to collect whole blood in K2EDTA tubes. For TCRbeta analysis, collaborators shipped samples as frozen whole blood, isolated PBMCs, or DNA extracted from either of those sample types. The V end gives up 5 bases and the J end 2 bases, leaving 5 bases in the junction not matched to a gene. CDR1 and CDR2 were assigned from the germline V gene as MNHEY and SVGAGI. From cysteine to phenylalanine, the CDR3 is 15 amino acids long. The CDR3 DNA has 45 bases and is translated from base 1.

The clonotype originates from an older woman with COVID-19, enrolled during active disease. Recombination connected TRBV6-5 to TRBJ1-2, with 10 bases in between that match TRBD1. The sample taken for sequencing was peripheral blood. The DNA is TGTGCCAGCAGTCGGGACAGGGGCCCCAACTATGGCTACACCTTC. This yields the protein CASSRDRGPNYGYTF.